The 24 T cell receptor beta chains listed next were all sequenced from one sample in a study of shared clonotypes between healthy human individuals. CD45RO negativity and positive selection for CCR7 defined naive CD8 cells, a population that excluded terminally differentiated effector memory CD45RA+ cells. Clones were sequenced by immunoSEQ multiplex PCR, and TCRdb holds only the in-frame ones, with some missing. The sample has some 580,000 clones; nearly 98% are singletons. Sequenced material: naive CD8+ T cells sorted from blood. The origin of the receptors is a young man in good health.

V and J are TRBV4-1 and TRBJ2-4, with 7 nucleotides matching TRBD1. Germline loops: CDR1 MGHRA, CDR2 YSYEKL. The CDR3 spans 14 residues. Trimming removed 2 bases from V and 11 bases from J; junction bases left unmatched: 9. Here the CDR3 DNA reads TGCGCCAGCAGCCAATTACAGGGGACCTACGTTCAGTACTTC. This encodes CASSQLQGTYVQYF.

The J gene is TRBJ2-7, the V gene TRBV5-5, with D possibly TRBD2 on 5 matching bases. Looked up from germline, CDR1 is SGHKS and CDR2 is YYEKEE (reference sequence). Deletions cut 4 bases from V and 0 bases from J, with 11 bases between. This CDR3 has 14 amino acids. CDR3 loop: CASSKPGNSYEQYF. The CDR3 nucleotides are TGTGCCAGCAGCAAGCCGGGAAACTCCTACGAGCAGTACTTC.

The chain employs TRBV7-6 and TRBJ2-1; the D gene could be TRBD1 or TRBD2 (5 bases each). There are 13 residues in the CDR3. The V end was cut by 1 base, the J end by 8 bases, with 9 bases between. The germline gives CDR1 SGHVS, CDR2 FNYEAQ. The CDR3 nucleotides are TGTGCCAGCAGCTTAGATGGGGGATATGAGCAGTTCTTC. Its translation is CASSLDGGYEQFF. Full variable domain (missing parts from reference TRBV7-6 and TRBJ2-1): GAGVSQSPRYKVTKRGQDVALRCDPISGHVSLYWYRQALGQGPEFLTYFNYEAQQDKSGLPNDRFSAERPEGSISTLTIQRTEQRDSAMYRCASSLDGGYEQFFGPGTRLTVL.

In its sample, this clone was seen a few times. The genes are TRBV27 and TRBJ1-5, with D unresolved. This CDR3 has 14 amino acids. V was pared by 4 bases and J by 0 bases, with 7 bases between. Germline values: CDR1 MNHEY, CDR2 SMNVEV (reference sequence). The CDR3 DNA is TGTGCCAGCAGTTCTATACATAGCAATCAGCCCCAGCATTTT. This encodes CASSSIHSNQPQHF.

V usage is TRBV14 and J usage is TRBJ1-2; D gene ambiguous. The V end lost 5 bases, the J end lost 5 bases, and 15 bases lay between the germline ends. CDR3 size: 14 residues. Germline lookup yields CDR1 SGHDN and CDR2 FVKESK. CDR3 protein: CASSSILGDYGYTF. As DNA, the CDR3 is TGTGCCAGCAGCAGCATTTTGGGAGATTATGGCTACACCTTC.

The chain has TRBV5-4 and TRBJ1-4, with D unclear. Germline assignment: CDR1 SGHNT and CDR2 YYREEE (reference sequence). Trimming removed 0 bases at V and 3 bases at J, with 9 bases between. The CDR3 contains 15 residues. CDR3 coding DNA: TGTGCCAGCAGCTTGGGGGTAGGGCCTAATGAAAAACTGTTTTTT. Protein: CASSLGVGPNEKLFF. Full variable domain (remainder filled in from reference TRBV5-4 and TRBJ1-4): ETGVTQSPTHLIKTRGQQVTLRCSSQSGHNTVSWYQQALGQGPQFIFQYYREEENGRGNFPPRFSGLQFPNYSSELNVNALELDDSALYLCASSLGVGPNEKLFFGSGTQLSVL.

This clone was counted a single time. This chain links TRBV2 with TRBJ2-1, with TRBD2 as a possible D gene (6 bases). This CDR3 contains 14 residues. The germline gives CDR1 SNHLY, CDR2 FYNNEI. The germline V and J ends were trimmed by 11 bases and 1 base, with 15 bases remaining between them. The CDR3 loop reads CAGKDGGSYNEQFF. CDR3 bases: TGTGCCGGAAAGGACGGGGGTTCCTACAATGAGCAGTTCTTC.

The chain's CDR3 is CASSQDYGVPNVGTDTQYF. CDR3 nucleotides: TGCGCCAGCAGCCAAGACTATGGGGTCCCCAATGTCGGCACAGATACGCAGTATTTT. The chain has TRBV4-1 and TRBJ2-3, with D unresolved. CDR1 is MGHRA and CDR2 is YSYEKL in the germline V gene. Trimming took off 0 bases at V and 1 base at J, with 20 bases between the two ends. The length of the CDR3 is 19 residues.

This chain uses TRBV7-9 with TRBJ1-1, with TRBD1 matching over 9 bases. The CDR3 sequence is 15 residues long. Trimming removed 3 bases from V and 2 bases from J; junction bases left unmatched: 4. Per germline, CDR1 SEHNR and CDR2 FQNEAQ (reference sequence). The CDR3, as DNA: TGTGCCAGCAGCTTTACGGGACAGGGCAACACTGAAGCTTTCTTT. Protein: CASSFTGQGNTEAFF.

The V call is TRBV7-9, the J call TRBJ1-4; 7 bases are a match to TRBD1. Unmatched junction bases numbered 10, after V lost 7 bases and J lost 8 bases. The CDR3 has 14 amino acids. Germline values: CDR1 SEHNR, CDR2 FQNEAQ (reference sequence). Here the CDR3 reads CASTSPTGREKLFF. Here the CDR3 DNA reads TGTGCCAGCACCTCTCCGACAGGGAGGGAAAAACTGTTTTTT.

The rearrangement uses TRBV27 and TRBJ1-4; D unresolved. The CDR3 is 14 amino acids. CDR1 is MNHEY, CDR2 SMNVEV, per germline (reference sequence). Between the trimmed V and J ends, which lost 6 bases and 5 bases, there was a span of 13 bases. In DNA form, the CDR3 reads TGTGCCAGCAGACCTGGCAGATTAAATGAAAAACTGTTTTTT. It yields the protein CASRPGRLNEKLFF.

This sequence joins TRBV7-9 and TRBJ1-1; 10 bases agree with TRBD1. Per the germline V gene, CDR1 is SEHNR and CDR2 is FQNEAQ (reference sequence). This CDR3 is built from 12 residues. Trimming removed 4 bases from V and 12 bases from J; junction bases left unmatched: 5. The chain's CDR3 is CASSSDRGPTFF. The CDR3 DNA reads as TGTGCCAGCAGCTCCGACAGGGGGCCGACTTTCTTT.

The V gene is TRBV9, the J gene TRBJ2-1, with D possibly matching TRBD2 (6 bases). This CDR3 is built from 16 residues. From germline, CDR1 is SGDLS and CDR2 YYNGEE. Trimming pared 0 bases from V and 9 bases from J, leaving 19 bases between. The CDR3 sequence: CASSVDHRGINGEQFF. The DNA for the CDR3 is TGTGCCAGCAGCGTAGATCATCGGGGGATAAATGGTGAGCAGTTCTTC.

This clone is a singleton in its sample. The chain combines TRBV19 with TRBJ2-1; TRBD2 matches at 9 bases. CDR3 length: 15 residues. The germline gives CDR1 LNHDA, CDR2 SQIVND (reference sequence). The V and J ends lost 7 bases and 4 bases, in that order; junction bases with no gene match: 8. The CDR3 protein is CASKSRLAVYNEQFF. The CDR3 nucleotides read TGTGCCAGTAAAAGTAGACTAGCGGTTTACAATGAGCAGTTCTTC.

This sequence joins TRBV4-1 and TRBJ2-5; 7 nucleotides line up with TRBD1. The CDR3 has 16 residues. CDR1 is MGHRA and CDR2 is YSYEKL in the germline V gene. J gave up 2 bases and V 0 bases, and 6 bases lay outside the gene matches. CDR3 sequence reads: CASSQEGTVLQETQYF. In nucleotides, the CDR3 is TGCGCCAGCAGCCAAGAGGGGACAGTCCTTCAAGAGACCCAGTACTTC.

The CDR3, as DNA: TGTGCCTCCGGGGGGGACACCGGGGAGCTGTTTTTT. It translates to CASGGDTGELFF. The rearrangement uses TRBV10-3 and TRBJ2-2; TRBD2 matches at 8 bases. J was trimmed by 3 bases and V by 11 bases; bases with no gene match: 2. The CDR3 runs 12 residues. From germline, CDR1 is ENHRY and CDR2 SYGVKD.

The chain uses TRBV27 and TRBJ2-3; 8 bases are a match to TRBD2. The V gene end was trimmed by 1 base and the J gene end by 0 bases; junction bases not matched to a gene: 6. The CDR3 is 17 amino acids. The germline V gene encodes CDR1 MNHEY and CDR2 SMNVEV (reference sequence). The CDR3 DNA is TGTGCCAGCAGTTTATTACTAGCGGAACTTAGCACAGATACGCAGTATTTT. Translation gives CASSLLLAELSTDTQYF.

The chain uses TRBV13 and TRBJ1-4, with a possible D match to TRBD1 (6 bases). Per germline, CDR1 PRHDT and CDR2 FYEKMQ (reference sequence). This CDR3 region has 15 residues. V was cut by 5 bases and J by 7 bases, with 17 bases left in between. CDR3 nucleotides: TGTGCCAGCAGCCCCCCGGGGGGGCTCAGTGAAAAACTGTTTTTT. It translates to CASSPPGGLSEKLFF.

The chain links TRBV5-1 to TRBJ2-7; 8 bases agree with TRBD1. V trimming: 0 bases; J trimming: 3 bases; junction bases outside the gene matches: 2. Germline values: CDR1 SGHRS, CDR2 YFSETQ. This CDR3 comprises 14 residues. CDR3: CASSLGTGNYEQYF. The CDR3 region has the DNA TGCGCCAGCAGCTTGGGGACAGGGAACTACGAGCAGTACTTC. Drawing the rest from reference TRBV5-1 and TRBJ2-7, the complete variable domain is KAGVTQTPRYLIKTRGQQVTLSCSPISGHRSVSWYQQTPGQGLQFLFEYFSETQRNKGNFPGRFSGRQFSNSRSEMNVSTLELGDSALYLCASSLGTGNYEQYFGPGTRLTVT.

The DNA for the CDR3 is TGTGCCAGCAGTTTCCTCGGGATCGGGGGCTACACCTTC. Encoded protein: CASSFLGIGGYTF. The chain combines TRBV28 with TRBJ1-2; D is unclear. Germline assignment: CDR1 MDHEN and CDR2 SYDVKM. V lost 3 bases and J lost 8, with 13 bases in between. CDR3 size: 13 residues.

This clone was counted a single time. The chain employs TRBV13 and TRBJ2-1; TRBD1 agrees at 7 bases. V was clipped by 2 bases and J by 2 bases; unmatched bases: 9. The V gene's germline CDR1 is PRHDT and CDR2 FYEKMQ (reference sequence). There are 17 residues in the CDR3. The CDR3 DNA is TGTGCCAGCAGCTTAATCCGGGACAGAGACCCCTACAATGAGCAGTTCTTC. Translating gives CASSLIRDRDPYNEQFF.

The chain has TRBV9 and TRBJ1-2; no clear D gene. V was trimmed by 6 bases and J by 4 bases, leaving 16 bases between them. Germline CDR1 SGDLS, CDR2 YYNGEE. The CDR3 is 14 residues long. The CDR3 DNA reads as TGTGCCAGCACCTCGGACGGAGGCGGCTATGGCTACACCTTC. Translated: CASTSDGGGYGYTF.

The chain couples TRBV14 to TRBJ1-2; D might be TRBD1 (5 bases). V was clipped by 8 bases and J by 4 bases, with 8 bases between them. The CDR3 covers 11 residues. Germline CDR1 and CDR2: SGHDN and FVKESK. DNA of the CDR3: TGTGCCAGCCGGGACGGCTATGGCTACACCTTC. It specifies CASRDGYGYTF.

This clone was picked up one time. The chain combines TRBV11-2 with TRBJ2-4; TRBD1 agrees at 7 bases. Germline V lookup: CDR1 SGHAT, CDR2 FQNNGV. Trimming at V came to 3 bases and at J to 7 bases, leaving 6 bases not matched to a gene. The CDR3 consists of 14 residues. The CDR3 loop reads CASSFRDSTNIQYF. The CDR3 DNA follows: TGTGCCAGCAGCTTCCGGGACAGTACTAACATTCAGTACTTC.